These T cell receptor beta chains were read from a single sample in a study of cytomegalovirus exposure and HLA in healthy donors. Using immunoSEQ multiplex PCR, the repertoire was profiled, and TCRdb retains in-frame clones only, with some absent. Of 200,000 or so clones detected, around 86% appear once; the ten largest clones hold over 5%. Source material: PBMCs. These receptors all come from a woman in her fifties or sixties in good health and CMV-seropositive. The CDR3 runs from the conserved cysteine through the conserved F or W. A D gene is named only where the DNA matches it firmly. A row's size may be missing; if present it is once, few, many or a size class.

>TRBV6-1|TRBJ2-1|TRBD2|.
TGTGCCAGCACCCCTAGCGGGAGTTTGAATGAGCAGTTCTTC
CASTPSGSLNEQFF
>TRBV10-3|TRBJ2-7|.|.
TGTGCCATCAGTGAGAGGGGCGAGCAGTACTTC
CAISERGEQYF
>TRBV23-1|TRBJ2-7|TRBD1|.
TGCGCCAGCAGTCTATACTTCAACGCCGGGACAGGGACTAACGAGCAGTACTTC
CASSLYFNAGTGTNEQYF
>TRBV6-5|TRBJ1-2|.|.
TGTGCCAGCAGTTTCTCGAGGAACTATGGCTACACCTTC
CASSFSRNYGYTF
>TRBV28|TRBJ1-2|.|.
TGTGCCAGCAGTCCCCAGTCTAAGGCGGCCTGGAGTGGCTACACCTTC
CASSPQSKAAWSGYTF
>TRBV4-3|TRBJ2-7|TRBD1|.
TGCGCCAGCAGCCAGGAATACAGGGGGTCCTACGAGCAGTACTTC
CASSQEYRGSYEQYF
>TRBV28|TRBJ2-7|TRBD1|.
TGTGCCAGCAGTTCTACAGGGGGCGCCGTTACTTACGAGCAGTACTTC
CASSSTGGAVTYEQYF
>TRBV6-7|TRBJ1-5|.|.
TGTGCCAGCAGTTCCTGGACAGTTCCAAATCAGCCCCAGCATTTT
CASSSWTVPNQPQHF
>TRBV5-6|TRBJ1-2|.|.
TGTGCCAGCAGCCAAGGAGTTGGCTATGGCTACACCTTC
CASSQGVGYGYTF
>TRBV2|TRBJ2-5|.|.
TGTGCCAGCGGCAGCCAAGAGACCCAGTACTTC
CASGSQETQYF
>TRBV15|TRBJ2-2|.|.
TGTGCCACCGGATATCTAGAAAAGGTCGGGGAGCTGTTTTTT
CATGYLEKVGELFF
>TRBV7-9|TRBJ1-1|.|.
TGTGCCAGCAGAGGCGGGTGGGTCACTGAAGCTTTCTTT
CASRGGWVTEAFF
>TRBV6-5|TRBJ2-3|.|.
TGTGCCAGCAGTTTTGGGCTATCTAGCACAGATACGCAGTATTTT
CASSFGLSSTDTQYF
>TRBV28|TRBJ2-6|.|.
TGTGCCAGCAGTTTATTTGGGGCCAACGGCCTGACTTTC
CASSLFGANGLTF
>TRBV2|TRBJ2-7|TRBD2|.
TGTGCCAGCAGTGACTTCGCTAGCGGGGACTTCGAGCAGTACTTC
CASSDFASGDFEQYF
>TRBV4-3|TRBJ1-3|.|.
TGCGCCAGCAGCCAGGATCTAGGCTCGTACTCTGGAAACACCATATATTTT
CASSQDLGSYSGNTIYF
>TRBV9|TRBJ1-2|TRBD1|few
TGTGCCAGCAGCCCGTCGGGACAGATCTATGGCTACACCTTC
CASSPSGQIYGYTF
>TRBV5-4|TRBJ2-1|TRBD1|.
TGTGCCAGCAGTCGGACAGGGAACAATGAGCAGTTCTTC
CASSRTGNNEQFF
>TRBV7-2|TRBJ1-6|TRBD1|.
TGTGCCAGCAGCCCAGACAGGGGCGGTAATTCACCCCTCCACTTT
CASSPDRGGNSPLHF
>TRBV6-1|TRBJ2-7|.|.
TGTGCCACCCAAAAGCAGGGCGGCGGCTACGAGCAGTACTTC
CATQKQGGGYEQYF
>TRBV7-8|TRBJ2-6|.|.
TGTGCCAGCACCCCGTTCCACTCTGGGGCCAACGGCCTGACTTTC
CASTPFHSGANGLTF
>TRBV2|TRBJ2-1|.|.
.
CASSEVGLGAFF
>TRBV7-9|TRBJ1-2|.|.
TGTGCCAGCAGCCCCCAAGACAGGGGCTACACCTTC
CASSPQDRGYTF
>TRBV6-1|TRBJ2-3|TRBD1|.
TGTGCCAGCAGGGTGCCGGGACAGCGGTTGGATACGCAGTATTTT
CASRVPGQRLDTQYF
>TRBV5-4|TRBJ2-1|TRBD2|.
TGTGCCAGCAGCTCTAGCGGGAGTTACAATGAGCAGTTCTTC
CASSSSGSYNEQFF
>TRBV7-9|TRBJ2-3|.|few
TGTGCCAGCAGCTCCTACAGGGCCGATGATACGCAGTATTTT
CASSSYRADDTQYF
>TRBV2|TRBJ2-5|.|few
TGTGCCAGCAGTATCCCTCAGGGGCGGGAGACCCAGTACTTC
CASSIPQGRETQYF
>TRBV2|TRBJ1-2|TRBD1|.
TGTGCCAGCAGAACAGGGGTGCCCAACTATGGCTACACCTTC
CASRTGVPNYGYTF
>TRBV7-6|TRBJ2-7|TRBD1|once
TGTGCCAGCAGCCCCGGGACAGGGCCCGAGCAGTACTTC
CASSPGTGPEQYF
>TRBV2|TRBJ2-1|.|.
TGTGCCAGCAGTGAAGGTCCTAGTCGGGGCTACAATGAGCAGTTCTTC
CASSEGPSRGYNEQFF